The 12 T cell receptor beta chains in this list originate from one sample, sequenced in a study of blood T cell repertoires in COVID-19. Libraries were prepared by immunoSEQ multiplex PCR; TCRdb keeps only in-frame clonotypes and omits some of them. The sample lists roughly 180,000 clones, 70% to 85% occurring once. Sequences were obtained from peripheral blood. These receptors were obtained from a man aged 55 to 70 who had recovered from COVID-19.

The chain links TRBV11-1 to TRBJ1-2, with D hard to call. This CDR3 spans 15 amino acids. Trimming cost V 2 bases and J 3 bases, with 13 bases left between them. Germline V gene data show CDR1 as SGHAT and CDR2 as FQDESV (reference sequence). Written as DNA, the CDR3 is TGTGCCAGCAGCTTAATGGCGGACTCATACTATGGCTACACCTTC. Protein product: CASSLMADSYYGYTF. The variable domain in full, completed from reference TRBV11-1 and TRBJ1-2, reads EAEVAQSPRYKITEKSQAVAFWCDPISGHATLYWYRQILGQGPELLVQFQDESVVDDSQLPKDRFSAERLKGVDSTLKIQPAELGDSAMYLCASSLMADSYYGYTFGSGTRLTVV.

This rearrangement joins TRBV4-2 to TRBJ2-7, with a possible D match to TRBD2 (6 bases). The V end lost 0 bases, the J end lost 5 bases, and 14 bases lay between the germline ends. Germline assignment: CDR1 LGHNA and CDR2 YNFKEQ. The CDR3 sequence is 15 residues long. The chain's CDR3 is CASSQEREVSNEQYF. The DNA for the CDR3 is TGTGCCAGCAGCCAAGAGCGGGAAGTATCCAACGAGCAGTACTTC.

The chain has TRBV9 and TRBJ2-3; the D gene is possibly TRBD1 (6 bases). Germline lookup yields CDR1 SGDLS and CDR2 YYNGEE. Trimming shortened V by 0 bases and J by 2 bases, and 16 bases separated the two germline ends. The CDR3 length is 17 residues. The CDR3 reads CASSVGLGASFTDTQYF. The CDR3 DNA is TGTGCCAGCAGCGTAGGATTGGGGGCAAGTTTCACAGATACGCAGTATTTT. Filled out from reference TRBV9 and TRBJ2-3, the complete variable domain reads DSGVTQTPKHLITATGQRVTLRCSPRSGDLSVYWYQQSLDQGLQFLIQYYNGEERAKGNILERFSAQQFPDLHSELNLSSLELGDSALYFCASSVGLGASFTDTQYFGPGTRLTVL.

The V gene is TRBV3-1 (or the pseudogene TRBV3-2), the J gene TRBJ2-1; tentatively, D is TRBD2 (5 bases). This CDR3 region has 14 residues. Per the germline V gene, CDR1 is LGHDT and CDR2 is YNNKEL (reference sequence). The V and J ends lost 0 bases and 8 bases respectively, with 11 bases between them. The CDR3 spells CASSQELVVDEQFF. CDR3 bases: TGTGCCAGCAGCCAAGAACTAGTGGTCGATGAGCAGTTCTTC.

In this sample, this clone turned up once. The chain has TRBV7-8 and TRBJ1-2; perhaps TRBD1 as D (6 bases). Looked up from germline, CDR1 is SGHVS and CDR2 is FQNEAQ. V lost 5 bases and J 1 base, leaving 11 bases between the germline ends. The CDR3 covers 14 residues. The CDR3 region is CASSPRQDNYGYTF. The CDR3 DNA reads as TGTGCCAGCAGCCCCCGACAGGATAACTATGGCTACACCTTC. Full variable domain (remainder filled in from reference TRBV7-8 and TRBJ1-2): GAGVSQSPRYKVAKRGQDVALRCDPISGHVSLFWYQQALGQGPEFLTYFQNEAQLDKSGLPSDRFFAERPEGSVSTLKIQRTQQEDSAVYLCASSPRQDNYGYTFGSGTRLTVV.

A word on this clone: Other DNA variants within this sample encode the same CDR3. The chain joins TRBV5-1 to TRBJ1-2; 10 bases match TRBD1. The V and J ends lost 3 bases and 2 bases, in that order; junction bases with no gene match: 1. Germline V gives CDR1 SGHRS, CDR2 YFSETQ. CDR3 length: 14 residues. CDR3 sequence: CASSSGQGNYGYTF. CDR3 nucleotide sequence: TGCGCCAGCAGCTCGGGACAGGGGAACTATGGCTACACCTTC.

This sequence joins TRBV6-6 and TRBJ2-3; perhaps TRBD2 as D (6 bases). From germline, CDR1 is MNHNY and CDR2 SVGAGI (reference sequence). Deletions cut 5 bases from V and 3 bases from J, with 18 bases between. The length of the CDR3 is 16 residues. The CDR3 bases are TGTGCCAGCAGTCTCCGGGACTTTACCGCGACAGATACGCAGTATTTT. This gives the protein CASSLRDFTATDTQYF.

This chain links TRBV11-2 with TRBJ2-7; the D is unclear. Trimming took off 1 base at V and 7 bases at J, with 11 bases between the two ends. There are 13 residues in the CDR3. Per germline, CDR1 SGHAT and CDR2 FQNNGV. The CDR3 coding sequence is TGTGCCAGCAGCTTAGCGCTGCCTACGGAGCAGTACTTC. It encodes CASSLALPTEQYF.

The CDR3 bases are TGTGCCAGCAGCCTCACAGGGGGCTTAGAGACCCAGTACTTC. This gives the protein CASSLTGGLETQYF. V is TRBV5-8 and J is TRBJ2-5, with 9 nucleotides matching TRBD1. CDR1 and CDR2 (germline): SGHTS, YDEGEE. The CDR3 has 14 amino acids. The ends lost 4 bases at V and 4 bases at J; junction bases unmatched: 5. The full variable domain, completed using reference TRBV5-8 and TRBJ2-5, is EAGVTQSPTHLIKTRGQQATLRCSPISGHTSVYWYQQALGLGLQFLLWYDEGEERNRGNFPPRFSGRQFPNYSSELNVNALELEDSALYLCASSLTGGLETQYFGPGTRLLVL.

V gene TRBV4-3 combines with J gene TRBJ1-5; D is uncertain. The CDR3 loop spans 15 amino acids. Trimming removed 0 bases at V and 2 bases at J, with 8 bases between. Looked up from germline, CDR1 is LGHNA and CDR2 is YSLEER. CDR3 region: CASSQDWAGNQPQHF. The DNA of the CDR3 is TGCGCCAGCAGCCAAGATTGGGCAGGCAATCAGCCCCAGCATTTT.

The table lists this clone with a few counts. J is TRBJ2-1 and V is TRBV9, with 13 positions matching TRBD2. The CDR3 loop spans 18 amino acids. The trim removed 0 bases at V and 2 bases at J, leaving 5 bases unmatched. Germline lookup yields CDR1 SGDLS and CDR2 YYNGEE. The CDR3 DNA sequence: TGTGCCAGCAGCGTAGATTGGGGGACTAGCGGGGCCTACAATGAGCAGTTCTTC. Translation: CASSVDWGTSGAYNEQFF.

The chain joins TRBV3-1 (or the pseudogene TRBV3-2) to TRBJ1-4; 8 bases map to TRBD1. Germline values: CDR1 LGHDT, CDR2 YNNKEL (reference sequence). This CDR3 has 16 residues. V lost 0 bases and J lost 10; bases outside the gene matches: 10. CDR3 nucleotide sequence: TGTGCCAGCAGCCAAGATGGAAGGACAGGGTCTGCAAAACTGTTTTTT. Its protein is CASSQDGRTGSAKLFF.